A selection of T cell receptor beta chains follows, all from one sample in a study of cytomegalovirus exposure and HLA in healthy donors. Produced via immunoSEQ multiplex PCR; TCRdb's table is partial and in-frame only. The sample contains over 100,000 clones, nearly 80% of which appear only once. Sequencing was carried out using PBMCs. The receptors were gathered from a woman in her twenties or thirties in good health and CMV-seropositive. Each CDR3 is given with its conserved first and last residue. A D gene is named only where the DNA matches it firmly. For some rows the clone size is stated as once, few or many, or as a class when expanded; others skip it.

J gene	D gene	clone size	V gene	CDR3 DNA	CDR3 protein
TRBJ2-7	TRBD2	once	TRBV11-2	TGTGCCAGCAGCTTAGCTCCTAGCGGGCTAACCGAGCAGTACTTC	CASSLAPSGLTEQYF
TRBJ1-2	.	few	TRBV5-4	TGTGCCTCACAGGATAGAAGAGGTAACTATGGCTACACCTTC	CASQDRRGNYGYTF
TRBJ1-2	TRBD1	.	TRBV29-1	TGCAGCGTTGCGGAAGGACAGGGGTATGGCTACACCTTC	CSVAEGQGYGYTF
TRBJ2-5	TRBD2	once	TRBV4-2	TGTGCCAGCAGCCAAGTCGCGGGGGGAGAGACCCAGTACTTC	CASSQVAGGETQYF
TRBJ1-1	.	few	TRBV23-1	TGCGCCAGCAGTCGGCCCGCCCTGGGCCTCGGAGGGTCTGAAGCTTTCTTT	CASSRPALGLGGSEAFF
TRBJ1-6	.	.	TRBV5-1	TGCGCCAGCAGCTTGGCCCCGAGGGGGTCACCCCTCCACTTT	CASSLAPRGSPLHF
TRBJ2-7	TRBD1	.	TRBV5-1	TGCGCCAGCAGCCCTACAGGGGATCATTTTAGCGAGCAGTACTTC	CASSPTGDHFSEQYF
TRBJ2-3	.	.	TRBV28	TGTGCCAGCGCGGCGGGGGCAAGGGATACGCAGTATTTT	CASAAGARDTQYF
TRBJ2-7	TRBD1	.	TRBV7-3	TGTGCCAGCAGCCACCGGGACAGGGGCGAGCAGTACTTC	CASSHRDRGEQYF
TRBJ1-5	.	few	TRBV7-9	TGTGCCAGCAGCTTAGGAAACGGGGATCAGCCCCAGCATTTT	CASSLGNGDQPQHF
TRBJ2-3	.	once	TRBV7-2	TGTGCCAGCAGCTTATCGACTGAGTCAACGCAGTATTTT	CASSLSTESTQYF
TRBJ2-3	TRBD2	.	TRBV12-5	TGTGCTAGTGGTTTAGGCGGGGGGGCAGTAGATACGCAGTATTTT	CASGLGGGAVDTQYF
TRBJ2-2	TRBD2	.	TRBV7-2	TGTGCCAGCAGCTTACTAGCGGGGGGAACCGGGGAGCTGTTTTTT	CASSLLAGGTGELFF
TRBJ1-2	.	.	TRBV7-9	TGTGCCAGCAGCTTAGACGGGAAACTAAGCTATGGCTACACCTTC	CASSLDGKLSYGYTF
TRBJ2-7	.	.	TRBV30	TGTGCCTGGGGACAAACTTACGAGCAGTACTTC	CAWGQTYEQYF
TRBJ2-3	TRBD1	.	TRBV9	TGTGCCAGCTCCTACAGGGGGGGCACAGATACGCAGTATTTT	CASSYRGGTDTQYF
TRBJ1-5	TRBD1	.	TRBV6-1	TGTGCCAGCAGTGAACTTGGACAGGTACTCCCCCACAATCAGCCCCAGCATTTT	CASSELGQVLPHNQPQHF
TRBJ1-2	TRBD1	.	TRBV6-6	TGTGCCAGCAGCCCCAGGGGGTATGGCTACACCTTC	CASSPRGYGYTF
TRBJ2-4	TRBD2	.	TRBV4-3	TGCGCCAGCAGCCAAGAAGTAGCGGGGGGGATAAACATTCAGTACTTC	CASSQEVAGGINIQYF
TRBJ2-5	.	.	TRBV5-6	TGTGCCAGCAGCTTGGGAGGACAAGAGACCCAGTACTTC	CASSLGGQETQYF
TRBJ2-7	.	.	TRBV6-5	TGTGCCAGCAGTTACCCCAGACAGCCGGACCGCTACGAGCAGTACTTC	CASSYPRQPDRYEQYF
TRBJ1-2	TRBD1	.	TRBV29-1	TGCAGCGCTATCCCCTTCAGGGGGAACCTAAATGGCTACACCTTC	CSAIPFRGNLNGYTF
TRBJ2-4	TRBD1	few	TRBV5-5	TGTGCCAGCAGCGTGGCCGGGACAGGGGGCAACATTCAGTACTTC	CASSVAGTGGNIQYF
TRBJ2-5	TRBD1	.	TRBV2	TGTGCCACGGACACGACAGGGGAAGAGACCCAGTACTTC	CATDTTGEETQYF
TRBJ1-1	.	.	TRBV27	TGTGCCAGCAGTCCCCGGGACATCGACACTGAAGCTTTCTTT	CASSPRDIDTEAFF
TRBJ1-2	.	.	TRBV11-2	TGTGCCAGCAGGCAATGGCGGGGGAAAAACTATGGCTACACCTTC	CASRQWRGKNYGYTF
TRBJ1-6	TRBD1	.	TRBV27	TGTGCCAGCAGTTTGCCGGGACAGGGGCATTCACCCCTCCACTTT	CASSLPGQGHSPLHF
TRBJ2-3	TRBD1	.	TRBV5-1	TGCGCCAGCAGCTCCGCCTTGGGACAGGGCACAGATACGCAGTATTTT	CASSSALGQGTDTQYF
TRBJ2-3	TRBD1	.	TRBV7-3	TGTGCCAGCAGCTTATATGGGGACAGCGGCACAGATACGCAGTATTTT	CASSLYGDSGTDTQYF
TRBJ2-6	.	.	TRBV2	TGTGCCAGCGCGGGGTCAGGGGCCAACGTCCTGACTTTC	CASAGSGANVLTF
TRBJ2-2	.	.	TRBV7-7	TGTGCCAGCAGCTTAGCGATAGGGGCCGGGGAGCTGTTTTTT	CASSLAIGAGELFF
TRBJ2-7	TRBD1	.	TRBV28	TGTGCCAGCAGTACAAGGCAGGGGGCGGATGGCGAGCAGTACTTC	CASSTRQGADGEQYF
TRBJ2-7	TRBD1	few	TRBV6-5	TGTGCCAGCAGTTACTCGTGGCGACAGGGCCACGAGCAGTACTTC	CASSYSWRQGHEQYF
TRBJ1-1	.	.	TRBV10-3	TGTGCCAGCGAATCGTCGGGAACGACGGCTGAAGCTTTCTTT	CASESSGTTAEAFF
TRBJ1-3	.	once	TRBV6-5	TGTGCCAGCAGTCCAACAGGGAACTCTGGAAACACCATATATTTT	CASSPTGNSGNTIYF
TRBJ2-7	TRBD1	.	TRBV28	TGTGCCAGCAGTTTATTACAGGGGACCTACGAGCAGTACTTC	CASSLLQGTYEQYF
TRBJ1-1	.	.	TRBV2	TGTGCCAGCAGTTTTGAGAGAGATAGTGATGCTTTCTTT	CASSFERDSDAFF
TRBJ1-2	.	.	TRBV7-2	TGTGCCAGCAGCTTGTCCCTGATGGGGGGGGATGGCTACACCTTC	CASSLSLMGGDGYTF
TRBJ2-6	TRBD1	.	TRBV5-6	TGTGCCAGCAGGACAGGGTTTTCCTCTGGGGCCAACGTCCTGACTTTC	CASRTGFSSGANVLTF
TRBJ1-1	.	.	TRBV4-3	TGCGCCAGCAGCCAATTTCAGATGAACACTGAAGCTTTCTTT	CASSQFQMNTEAFF
TRBJ1-1	TRBD1	.	TRBV30	TGTGCCTGGATTATCACAGGGGGCACTGAAGCTTTCTTT	CAWIITGGTEAFF